The next 5 T cell receptor beta chains were all read from a single sample in a study of OX40 agonist ivuxolimab in advanced cancers. Only in-frame clones appear in the TCRdb table, and some are missing; sequencing was by immunoSEQ multiplex PCR. The sample records under 20,000 clones, over 60% being singletons. Sequencing was performed on CD4+ or CD8+ T cells sorted from blood, taken in a trial of the OX40 agonist ivuxolimab. The receptors shown here come from an adult with an advanced solid tumor such as melanoma, head and neck, liver or kidney cancer.

This clone turned up a few times. The rearrangement joins TRBV29-1 to TRBJ2-7, with D hard to call. The CDR3 extends over 12 amino acids. Germline CDR1 is SQVTM and CDR2 is ANQGSEA. The V end lost 4 bases, the J end lost 3 bases, and 10 bases lay between the germline ends. The CDR3 DNA reads as TGCAGCGTTGGGCCAAGCTACTACGAGCAGTACTTC. Its protein is CSVGPSYYEQYF.

The rearrangement joins TRBV7-9 to TRBJ2-7, with D perhaps TRBD1 or TRBD2 (5 bases each). Germline V gene sequence: CDR1 SEHNR, CDR2 FQNEAQ (reference sequence). This CDR3 is 14 amino acids long. The V end lost 4 bases, the J end lost 6 bases, and 16 bases lay between the germline ends. This CDR3 is CASSCRDRRGEQYF. In nucleotides, the CDR3 is TGTGCCAGCAGCTGTAGGGACCGCCGGGGCGAGCAGTACTTC.

This sequence joins TRBV19 and TRBJ2-7; the D gene is possibly TRBD1 (5 bases). V was clipped by 3 bases and J by 4 bases, with 10 bases between them. Germline V lookup: CDR1 LNHDA, CDR2 SQIVND (reference sequence). The CDR3 spans 13 residues. CDR3 region: CASSMFQGYEQYF. CDR3 in DNA: TGTGCCAGTAGTATGTTCCAGGGTTACGAGCAGTACTTC. Variable domain in full (rest from reference TRBV19 and TRBJ2-7): DGGITQSPKYLFRKEGQNVTLSCEQNLNHDAMYWYRQDPGQGLRLIYYSQIVNDFQKGDIAEGYSVSREKKESFPLTVTSAQKNPTAFYLCASSMFQGYEQYFGPGTRLTVT.

V and J are TRBV2 and TRBJ2-1, with TRBD2 identical over 8 bases. CDR1 and CDR2 from the germline V gene are SNHLY and FYNNEI. V was clipped by 2 bases and J by 3 bases; unmatched bases: 15. CDR3 length equals 19 residues. The CDR3 protein is CASSETRAGGPANYNEQFF. Here the CDR3 DNA reads TGTGCCAGCAGTGAAACTCGGGCGGGGGGTCCCGCTAACTACAATGAGCAGTTCTTC.

V is TRBV5-1 and J is TRBJ2-5, with 12 nucleotides matching TRBD1. The V and J ends lost 4 bases and 2 bases, in that order; junction bases with no gene match: 12. This CDR3 is built from 18 residues. CDR1 and CDR2 from the germline V gene are SGHRS and YFSETQ. The CDR3 region is CASSTGTGGPLFQETQYF. DNA for the CDR3: TGCGCCAGCAGCACCGGGACAGGGGGCCCTCTCTTTCAAGAGACCCAGTACTTC.